This T cell receptor (beta chain) was observed in a study of response to subunit inactivated influenza vaccine (dated by TCRdb to the late 2010s). Regarding the complete study: Deep quantitative profiling of the T cell receptor repertoire was used in the study to follow responses to a trivalent subunit inactivated influenza vaccine. Results and caveats for the whole study, not just this receptor: It was suggested by the authors that each seasonal influenza vaccination may recruit only a limited number of new T cells.

In this sample, this clonotype turned up a few times. This receptor's antigen is unknown. No much larger clone is present one base from it, and per-base qualities are unavailable. From a lookup of the germline V gene (reference sequence), CDR1 and CDR2 are DFQATT and SNEGSKA. Including cysteine and phenylalanine, the CDR3 has 17 amino acids. The DNA shown is the 51-base CDR3, in frame from base 1. Ends trimmed: V by 6 bases, J by 1 base; bases unmatched to a gene: 12. The protocol used for the library was RT-PCR. The sequencer was an Illumina HiSeq 2500. Using fastp trimming at Q25 and MiXCR clonotype assembly, TCRdb reanalyzed the public sequencing data and kept in-frame beta chains. Rows with one shared CDR3 protein collapse into an entry with the most common genes and DNA. The sample table contains approximately 520,000 distinct CDR3 sequences; only one count was recorded for 15% to 20% of them. The top ten constitute 3% of the sample.

The sequence was obtained from a man aged 45 to 70 who received an inactivated influenza vaccine. Donor details come from another sample of the same person, matched by shared clones. The receptor chain draws on TRBV20-1 and TRBJ1-2, with TRBD1 identical over 12 junction bases. The input for sequencing was CD4+ T cells sorted from PBMCs, taken 23 months after vaccination. Read as DNA, the sequence is TGCAGTGCCGACCTCCGGGACAGGGGGCTGGGTAACTATGGCTACACCTTC. Translated, it reads CSADLRDRGLGNYGYTF.